These T cell receptor beta chains were read from a single sample in a study of blood T cell repertoires in COVID-19. Clones were sequenced by immunoSEQ multiplex PCR, and TCRdb holds only the in-frame ones, with some missing. Counted here are a few hundred thousand clones, approximately 90% occurring once; the ten biggest clones make up 3% to 4%. The material sequenced was PBMCs or T cells enriched from blood (not recorded which). The source is a woman aged 18-35 years in a cohort exposed to, infected with or recovered from COVID-19 (not recorded which). Both conserved end residues are part of each CDR3. Each record gives: V gene, J gene, clone size, D gene, CDR3 protein, CDR3 DNA. A D gene is named only where the DNA matches it firmly. Part of the rows lack a size; the others show once, few, many or a class for expanded clones.

TRBV28	TRBJ1-5	-	TRBD1	CASSIPGQGAQPQHF	TGTGCCAGCAGTATCCCGGGACAGGGGGCTCAGCCCCAGCATTTT
TRBV28	TRBJ1-4	-	-	CASSFLPLTEVVGKLFF	TGTGCCAGCAGTTTCCTACCCTTGACGGAGGTAGTAGGAAAACTGTTTTTT
TRBV7-3	TRBJ2-1	-	TRBD2	CASSLASGSDEQFF	TGTGCCAGCAGCTTAGCTAGCGGGAGCGATGAGCAGTTCTTC
TRBV18	TRBJ1-4	-	-	CASSPVGTPATNEKLFF	TGTGCCAGCTCACCAGTGGGGACTCCCGCAACTAATGAAAAACTGTTTTTT
TRBV27	TRBJ1-1	once	-	CASSERTANTEAFF	TGTGCCAGCAGTGAGCGGACAGCGAACACTGAAGCTTTCTTT
TRBV19	TRBJ1-1	-	-	CASSIRGGTEAFF	TGTGCCAGTAGTATCCGGGGTGGCACTGAAGCTTTCTTT
TRBV5-1	TRBJ2-1	-	TRBD2	CASSSYRGLAGVYNEQFF	TGCGCCAGCAGCTCCTACAGAGGACTAGCGGGGGTATACAATGAGCAGTTCTTC
TRBV6-5	TRBJ1-1	once	-	CASSLRGQVGTEAFF	TGTGCCAGCAGTTTAAGGGGACAAGTCGGCACTGAAGCTTTCTTT
TRBV19	TRBJ1-3	-	-	CATHPYSEDTIYF	TGTGCCACCCACCCTTACTCTGAAGACACCATATATTTT
TRBV28	TRBJ1-2	-	TRBD1	CASRTGQNYGYTF	TGTGCCAGCAGAACGGGACAGAACTATGGCTACACCTTC
TRBV10-3	TRBJ1-1	-	-	CAISEFPRADTEAFF	TGTGCCATCAGTGAGTTTCCCAGGGCCGACACTGAAGCTTTCTTT
TRBV5-8	TRBJ2-3	-	TRBD2	CASSSGLAVSTDTQYF	TGTGCCAGCAGCTCGGGACTAGCGGTTAGCACAGATACGCAGTATTTT
TRBV27	TRBJ1-1	-	-	CASSLSRLTEAFF	TGTGCCAGCAGTTTATCGAGGTTAACTGAAGCTTTCTTT
TRBV5-1	TRBJ2-1	-	-	CASRAGTVYNEQFF	TGCGCCAGCAGGGCCGGGACTGTCTACAATGAGCAGTTCTTC
TRBV9	TRBJ2-2	-	-	CASSVELVAGELFF	TGTGCCAGCAGCGTAGAGCTGGTGGCCGGGGAGCTGTTTTTT
TRBV28	TRBJ1-1	-	-	CASTRDYLLMNTEAFF	TGTGCCAGCACACGGGACTATCTTTTGATGAACACTGAAGCTTTCTTT
TRBV5-4	TRBJ1-1	-	-	CASSLGRGNTEAFF	TGTGCCAGCAGCTTAGGGCGGGGGAATACTGAAGCTTTCTTT
TRBV10-1	TRBJ2-4	-	-	CASSEPTPGSKNIQYF	TGCGCCAGCAGTGAGCCCACGCCGGGGAGCAAAAACATTCAGTACTTC
TRBV4-1	TRBJ2-1	-	TRBD2	CASSPPGASGRRREDNEQFF	TGCGCCAGCAGCCCCCCGGGGGCTAGCGGGAGGCGTAGGGAGGACAATGAGCAGTTCTTC
TRBV3-1/TRBV3-2	TRBJ1-5	-	-	CASSQRLTPSNQPQHF	TGTGCCAGCAGCCAACGACTAACTCCGAGTAATCAGCCCCAGCATTTT
TRBV19	TRBJ1-1	-	TRBD1	CASRATGPWTEAFF	TGTGCCAGTAGAGCGACAGGGCCTTGGACTGAAGCTTTCTTT
TRBV4-1	TRBJ2-5	-	TRBD2	CASSQGLAGGPGQETQYF	TGCGCCAGCAGCCAGGGACTAGCGGGAGGGCCAGGGCAAGAGACCCAGTACTTC
TRBV6-1	TRBJ1-4	-	-	CASSEAGGWSNEKLFF	TGTGCCAGCAGTGAAGCGGGGGGTTGGAGTAATGAAAAACTGTTTTTT
TRBV2	TRBJ1-3	once	-	CASGQGSSGNTIYF	TGTGCCAGCGGTCAGGGAAGCTCTGGAAACACCATATATTTT
TRBV3-1/TRBV3-2	TRBJ2-3	-	TRBD1	CASSLVTGGTDTQYF	TGTGCCAGCAGCCTAGTAACAGGGGGCACAGATACGCAGTATTTT
TRBV7-9	TRBJ1-2	-	-	CASSLSAGNYTF	TGTGCCAGCAGCTTATCGGCAGGGAACTACACCTTC
TRBV28	TRBJ1-2	-	-	CASSLGGLWTVSNYGYTF	TGTGCCAGCAGTTTAGGAGGTTTGTGGACAGTCTCTAACTATGGCTACACCTTC
TRBV4-1	TRBJ1-4	-	TRBD1	CASSQAPTGSEEKLFF	TGCGCCAGCAGCCAGGCTCCGACAGGGTCGGAGGAAAAACTGTTTTTT
TRBV7-3	TRBJ2-1	-	-	CASSSQGQAGDEQFF	TGTGCCAGCAGCTCCCAGGGGCAGGCAGGAGATGAGCAGTTCTTC
TRBV28	TRBJ1-6	-	TRBD1	CASSPGTGGFSPLHF	TGTGCCAGCAGTCCTGGGACAGGGGGCTTTTCACCCCTCCACTTT
TRBV11-3	TRBJ2-2	-	-	CASSLSGTGELFF	TGTGCCAGCAGCTTATCGGGCACCGGGGAGCTGTTTTTT
TRBV21-1	TRBJ2-3	-	-	CASSKQNPSLAGETDTQYF	TGTGCCAGCAGCAAACAAAATCCTTCTCTAGCGGGGGAAACAGATACGCAGTATTTT
TRBV29-1	TRBJ2-7	-	-	CSVENGQGNDEQYF	TGCAGCGTTGAAAACGGGCAGGGAAACGACGAGCAGTACTTC
TRBV11-2	TRBJ2-3	-	TRBD2	CASSLLVTSGTDTQYF	TGTGCCAGCAGCTTACTGGTAACTAGCGGGACCGATACGCAGTATTTT
TRBV6-5	TRBJ1-5	-	-	CASSPGWGSNQPQHF	TGTGCCAGCAGCCCCGGTTGGGGCAGCAATCAGCCCCAGCATTTT
TRBV28	TRBJ2-2	-	TRBD2	CASSLVSGGGNTGELFF	TGTGCCAGCAGTTTAGTATCCGGCGGGGGGAACACCGGGGAGCTGTTTTTT
TRBV27	TRBJ1-1	-	TRBD1	CASSLGGGEAFF	TGTGCCAGCAGTTTAGGAGGGGGCGAAGCTTTCTTT
TRBV5-1	TRBJ2-2	once	-	CASRSGAGELFF	TGCGCCAGCAGGTCGGGAGCCGGGGAGCTGTTTTTT
TRBV18	TRBJ1-1	once	-	CASSTGGMNTEAFF	TGTGCCAGCTCCACGGGGGGGATGAACACTGAAGCTTTCTTT